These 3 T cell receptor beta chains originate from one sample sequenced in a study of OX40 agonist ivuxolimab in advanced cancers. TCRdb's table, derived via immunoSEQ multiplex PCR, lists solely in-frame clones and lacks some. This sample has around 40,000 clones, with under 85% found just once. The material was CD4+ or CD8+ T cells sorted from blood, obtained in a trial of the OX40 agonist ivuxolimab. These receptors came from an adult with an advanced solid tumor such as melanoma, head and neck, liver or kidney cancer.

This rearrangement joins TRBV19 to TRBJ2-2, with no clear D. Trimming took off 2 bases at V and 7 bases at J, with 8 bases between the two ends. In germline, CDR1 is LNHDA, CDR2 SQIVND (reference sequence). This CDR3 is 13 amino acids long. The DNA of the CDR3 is TGTGCCAGTAGTATAACCCCGGGCGGGGAGCTGTTTTTT. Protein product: CASSITPGGELFF.

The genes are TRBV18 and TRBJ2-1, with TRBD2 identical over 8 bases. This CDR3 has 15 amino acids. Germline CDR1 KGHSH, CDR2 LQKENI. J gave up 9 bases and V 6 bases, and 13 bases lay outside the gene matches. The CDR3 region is CASSPNSIAGTEQFF. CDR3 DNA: TGTGCCAGCTCTCCCAACTCAATAGCGGGAACTGAGCAGTTCTTC.

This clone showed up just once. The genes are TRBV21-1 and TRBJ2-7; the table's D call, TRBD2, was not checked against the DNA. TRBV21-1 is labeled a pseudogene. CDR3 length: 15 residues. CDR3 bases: TGTGCCAGCAGCAAAGCTGGAAGCGGACTCTACGAGCAGTACTTC. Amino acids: CASSKAGSGLYEQYF.